The clone carrying this T cell receptor (beta chain) was counted only a few times. Antigen unknown. Produced via immunoSEQ multiplex PCR; TCRdb's table is partial and in-frame only. The data contain thousands of clones, nearly 85% of them singletons. Tumor tissue was collected at baseline, before treatment began. The data derive from a study of circulating tumor DNA in untreated peripheral T-cell lymphoma. Whole-study results and caveats: Tumor-specific clonotypes were found in roughly 80% of patients.

This CDR3 is 13 amino acids long. V was pared by 1 base and J by 6 bases, with 9 bases between. Per the germline V gene, CDR1 is KGHSY and CDR2 is FQNENV. V gene TRBV16 combines with J gene TRBJ1-2; D not resolved. Specimen: tumor tissue. This clonotype was sampled from a human donor with peripheral T-cell lymphoma. The CDR3 spells CASSQLDENGYTF. Written as DNA, the CDR3 is TGTGCCAGCAGCCAATTGGACGAGAATGGCTACACCTTC.